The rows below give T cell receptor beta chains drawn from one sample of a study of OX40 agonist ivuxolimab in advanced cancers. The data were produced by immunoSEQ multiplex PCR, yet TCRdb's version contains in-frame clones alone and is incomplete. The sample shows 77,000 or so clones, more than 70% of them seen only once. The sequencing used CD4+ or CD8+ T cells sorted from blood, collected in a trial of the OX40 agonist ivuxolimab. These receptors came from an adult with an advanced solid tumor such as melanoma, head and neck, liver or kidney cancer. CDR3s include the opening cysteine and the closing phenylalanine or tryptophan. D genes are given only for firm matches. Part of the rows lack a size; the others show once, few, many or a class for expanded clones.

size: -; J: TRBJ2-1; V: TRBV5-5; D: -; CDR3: CASSPQGTSYNEQFF; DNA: TGTGCCAGCAGCCCCCAGGGGACCTCCTACAATGAGCAGTTCTTC
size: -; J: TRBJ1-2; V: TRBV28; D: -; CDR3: CASSFRGIYGYTF; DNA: TGTGCCAGCAGTTTTCGGGGAATCTATGGCTACACCTTC
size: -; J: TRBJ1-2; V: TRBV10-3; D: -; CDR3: CAISGQANYGYTF; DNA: TGTGCCATCAGTGGACAGGCAAACTATGGCTACACCTTC
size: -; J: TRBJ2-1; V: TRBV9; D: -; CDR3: CASSSTRPGLRPIF; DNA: TGTGCCAGCAGCTCTACCCGGCCGGGGCTCCGTCCGATCTTC
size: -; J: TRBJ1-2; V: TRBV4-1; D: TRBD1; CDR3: CASSQFSQGAVYGYTF; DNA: TGCGCCAGCAGCCAATTCTCACAGGGGGCTGTCTATGGCTACACCTTC
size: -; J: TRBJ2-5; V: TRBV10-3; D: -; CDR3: CAIRGLNFETQYF; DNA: TGTGCCATCAGGGGTCTTAATTTCGAGACCCAGTACTTC
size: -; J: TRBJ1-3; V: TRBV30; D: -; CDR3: CAMGDPGNTIYF; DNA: TGTGCTATGGGGGACCCTGGAAACACCATATATTTT
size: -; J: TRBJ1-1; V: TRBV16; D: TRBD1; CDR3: CASREGQGSTEAFF; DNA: TGTGCCAGCAGAGAGGGACAGGGGAGCACTGAAGCTTTCTTT
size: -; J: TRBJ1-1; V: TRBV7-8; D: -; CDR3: CASSLGEGNTEAFF; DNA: TGTGCCAGCAGCTTAGGCGAGGGGAACACTGAAGCTTTCTTT
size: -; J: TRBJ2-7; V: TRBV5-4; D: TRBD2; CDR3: CASSPSGRAGHEQYF; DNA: TGTGCCAGCAGCCCTAGCGGGAGGGCCGGCCACGAGCAGTACTTC
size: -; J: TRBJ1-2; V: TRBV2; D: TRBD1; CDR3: CASRRDRAVYYGYTF; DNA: TGTGCCAGCCGCCGGGACAGGGCGGTTTACTATGGCTACACCTTC
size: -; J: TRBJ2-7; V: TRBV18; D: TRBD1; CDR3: CASSSGTGTYEQYF; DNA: TGTGCCAGCTCATCCGGGACAGGGACCTACGAGCAGTACTTC
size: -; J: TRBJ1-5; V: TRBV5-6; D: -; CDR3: CASSPRGNQPQHF; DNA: TGTGCCAGCAGCCCCCGTGGGAATCAGCCCCAGCATTTT
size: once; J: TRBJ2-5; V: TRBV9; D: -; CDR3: CASSARLGQETQYF; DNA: TGTGCCAGCAGCGCACGACTAGGCCAAGAGACCCAGTACTTC
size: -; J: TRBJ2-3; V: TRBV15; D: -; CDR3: CATSGPATDTQYF; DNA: TGTGCCACCAGCGGCCCGGCCACAGATACGCAGTATTTT
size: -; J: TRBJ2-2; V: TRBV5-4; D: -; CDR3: CASSLRPYTGELFF; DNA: TGTGCCAGCAGCTTGAGACCCTACACCGGGGAGCTGTTTTTT
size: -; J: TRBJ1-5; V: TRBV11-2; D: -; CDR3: CASSGGLLNQPQHF; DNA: TGTGCCAGCAGCGGTGGACTGCTCAATCAGCCCCAGCATTTT
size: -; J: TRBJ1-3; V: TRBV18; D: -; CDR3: CASSLQGGNTIYF; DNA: TGTGCCAGCTCACTCCAGGGTGGAAACACCATATATTTT
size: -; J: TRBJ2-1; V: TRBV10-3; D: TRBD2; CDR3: CAILIAGANEQFF; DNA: TGTGCCATCCTAATAGCGGGAGCCAATGAGCAGTTCTTC
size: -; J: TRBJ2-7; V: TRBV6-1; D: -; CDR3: CASNLRAHEQYF; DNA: TGTGCCAGCAACCTAAGGGCCCACGAGCAGTACTTC
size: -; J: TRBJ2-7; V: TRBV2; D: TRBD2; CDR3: CAGKTSGSHEQYF; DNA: TGTGCCGGAAAGACTAGCGGGAGCCACGAGCAGTACTTC
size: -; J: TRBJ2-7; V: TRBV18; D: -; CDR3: CASSVTDYEQYF; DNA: TGTGCCAGCTCAGTGACAGACTACGAGCAGTACTTC
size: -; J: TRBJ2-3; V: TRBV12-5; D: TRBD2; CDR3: CASGLISGRATDTQYF; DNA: TGTGCTAGTGGTTTAATTAGCGGGAGGGCAACAGATACGCAGTATTTT
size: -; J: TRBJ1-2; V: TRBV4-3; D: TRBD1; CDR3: CASSQIQGGAGYTF; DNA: TGCGCCAGCAGCCAGATTCAGGGGGGGGCTGGCTACACCTTC
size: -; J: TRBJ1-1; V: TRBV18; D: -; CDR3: CASSQGPDSEAFF; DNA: TGTGCCAGCTCACAGGGGCCCGACTCTGAAGCTTTCTTT
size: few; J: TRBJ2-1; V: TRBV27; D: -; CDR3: CASNDFYNEQFF; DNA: TGTGCCAGCAACGACTTCTACAATGAGCAGTTCTTC
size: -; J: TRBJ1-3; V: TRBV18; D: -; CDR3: CASSPPGLLSYISGNTIYF; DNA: TGTGCCAGCTCACCACCGGGGTTACTGTCCTATATCTCTGGAAACACCATATATTTT